These 17 T cell receptor beta chains were sequenced from one sample in a study of graft-versus-host responses after intestinal transplantation. The protocol was immunoSEQ multiplex PCR, while the TCRdb copy is restricted to in-frame clones and leaves out a portion. The table shows more than 95,000 clones, with 80% to 95% occurring only once. Their antigens are not known. The source material was unstimulated CD8+ T cells sorted from spleen or lymph node cells, sampled before intestinal transplant. The receptors here all came from a human donor who received an intestinal transplant.

This clone showed up just a few times. This chain connects TRBV21-1 to TRBJ1-2. TRBV21-1 constitutes a pseudogene. The CDR3 covers 11 residues. CDR3 residues: CASSNGNGYTF. Here the CDR3 DNA reads TGTGCCAGCAGCAATGGGAATGGCTACACCTTC.

The chain combines TRBV27 with TRBJ1-4, with unresolved D. The CDR3 is 15 residues long. Germline V gives CDR1 MNHEY, CDR2 SMNVEV (reference sequence). Trimming left V 5 bases short and J 5 bases short, with 15 bases between. The CDR3 spells CASSRRRLTNEKLFF. DNA of the CDR3: TGTGCCAGCAGTCGACGGAGGCTAACGAATGAAAAACTGTTTTTT.

V usage is TRBV10-3 and J usage is TRBJ1-1; 7 bases are a match to TRBD1. This CDR3 region has 12 residues. Germline V gives CDR1 ENHRY, CDR2 SYGVKD. V lost 10 bases to trimming and J lost 3 bases; unmatched junction nucleotides: 5. CDR3 DNA: TGTGCCAGCACCAGGGGGGACACTGAAGCTTTCTTT. Translation gives CASTRGDTEAFF.

J is TRBJ2-1 and V is TRBV6-5, with D perhaps matching TRBD2 (5 bases). The CDR3 runs to 13 residues. Germline V gene data show CDR1 as MNHEY and CDR2 as SVGAGI. Trimming stripped 4 bases from V and 8 bases from J, with 12 bases between. The CDR3 sequence is CASSLTNNYEQFF. The CDR3 DNA follows: TGTGCCAGCAGTTTGACTAATAACTATGAGCAGTTCTTC.

CDR3: CASSLVGRGALTDTQYF. DNA of the CDR3: TGTGCCAGCAGCTTAGTAGGCCGGGGGGCCCTCACAGATACGCAGTATTTT. The chain is built from TRBV11-2 and TRBJ2-3; tentative D call: TRBD2 (7 bases). CDR1 is SGHAT and CDR2 is FQNNGV in the germline V gene. V shed 1 base and J shed 2 bases, with 16 bases lying between them. The CDR3 sequence is 17 residues long.

The chain recombines TRBV4-1 with TRBJ1-1, with no clear D. CDR1 and CDR2 from the germline V gene are MGHRA and YSYEKL. The length of the CDR3 is 15 residues. V was trimmed by 0 bases and J by 1 base, leaving 9 bases between them. The CDR3 nucleotides are TGCGCCAGCAGCCAAGATAGCTGGGGGAACACTGAAGCTTTCTTT. Its translation: CASSQDSWGNTEAFF.

The V call is TRBV2, the J call TRBJ1-1; D unclear. Germline CDR1 is SNHLY and CDR2 is FYNNEI. V was pared by 7 bases and J by 5 bases, with 14 bases between. This CDR3 contains 13 residues. The chain's CDR3 is CASNMQDATEAFF. The CDR3 DNA sequence: TGTGCCAGCAATATGCAGGACGCGACTGAAGCTTTCTTT. The complete variable domain, with remaining parts taken from reference TRBV2 and TRBJ1-1, reads EPEVTQTPSHQVTQMGQEVILRCVPISNHLYFYWYRQILGQKVEFLVSFYNNEISEKSEIFDDQFSVERPDGSNFTLKIRSTKLEDSAMYFCASNMQDATEAFFGQGTRLTVV.

The genes are TRBV4-2 and TRBJ2-5; TRBD2 matches 12 bases. CDR1 is LGHNA, CDR2 YNFKEQ, per germline. V lost 4 bases and J lost 2; bases outside the gene matches: 17. This CDR3 contains 20 residues. The CDR3 loop reads CASSLLSGASGGAGQETQYF. The CDR3 nucleotides read TGTGCCAGCAGCCTATTGTCTGGAGCTAGCGGGGGGGCAGGGCAAGAGACCCAGTACTTC.

This clone was detected only once. V gene TRBV11-3 combines with J gene TRBJ2-5; D gene unclear. With the DNA end fitting TRBJ2-7 better, the J assignment may be wrong. Germline V gene data show CDR1 as SGHNT and CDR2 as YENEEA. The CDR3 runs to 13 residues. CDR3 sequence (DNA): TGTGCCAGCAGCTTACGCAGTTCCTACGAGCAGTACTTC. It yields the protein CASSLRSSYEQYF.

V is TRBV5-1 and J is TRBJ1-2; D not certain. Germline CDR1 SGHRS, CDR2 YFSETQ. Deletions cut 4 bases from V and 8 bases from J, with 15 bases between. The CDR3 extends over 13 amino acids. For the CDR3, the DNA is TGCGCCAGCAGCCCCTCCAATGTCGTAGGCTACACCTTC. This encodes CASSPSNVVGYTF.

The CDR3 protein is CAISDGQAPNTEAFF. The CDR3 DNA reads as TGTGCCATCAGTGATGGACAGGCGCCGAACACTGAAGCTTTCTTT. The chain couples TRBV10-3 to TRBJ1-1; 7 bases fit TRBD1. This CDR3 comprises 15 residues. The trim removed 3 bases at V and 1 base at J, leaving 5 bases unmatched. The germline V gene encodes CDR1 ENHRY and CDR2 SYGVKD.

V and J are TRBV4-1 and TRBJ2-7; D is unclear. This CDR3 comprises 13 residues. Germline V lookup: CDR1 MGHRA, CDR2 YSYEKL. The V gene lost 1 base and the J gene lost 3 bases, with 7 bases spanning the gap. Here the CDR3 DNA reads TGCGCCAGCAGCCAAGCTGTCCACTACGAGCAGTACTTC. It yields the protein CASSQAVHYEQYF.

The chain recombines TRBV9 with TRBJ1-3; possibly TRBD1 for D (6 bases). Between the trimmed V and J ends, which lost 0 bases and 0 bases, there was a span of 13 bases. The germline CDR1 and CDR2 sequences are SGDLS and YYNGEE. CDR3 size: 17 residues. CDR3 residues: CASSVGGGAHSGNTIYF. CDR3 coding DNA: TGTGCCAGCAGCGTAGGCGGGGGGGCTCACTCTGGAAACACCATATATTTT.

V usage is TRBV5-6 and J usage is TRBJ2-7; D may be TRBD2 (6 bases). CDR3 size: 14 residues. Germline CDR1 SGHDT, CDR2 YYEEEE. Trimming took off 0 bases at V and 4 bases at J, with 11 bases between the two ends. CDR3 amino acids: CASSLVSGSYEQYF. CDR3 DNA sequence: TGTGCCAGCAGCTTGGTGTCCGGGAGTTACGAGCAGTACTTC.

V usage is TRBV7-7 and J usage is TRBJ1-1; D remains ambiguous. Germline lookup yields CDR1 SSHAT and CDR2 FNYEAQ (reference sequence). The CDR3 spans 13 residues. The V end lost 1 base, the J end lost 3 bases, and 6 bases lay between the germline ends. CDR3 DNA sequence: TGTGCCAGCAGCTTAGGGGAAGACACTGAAGCTTTCTTT. Translating it yields CASSLGEDTEAFF.

The V gene is TRBV29-1, the J gene TRBJ2-7; perhaps TRBD2 as D (6 bases). CDR1 and CDR2 (germline): SQVTM, ANQGSEA. Trimming shortened V by 0 bases and J by 3 bases, and 12 bases separated the two germline ends. The CDR3 covers 14 residues. CDR3 nucleotide sequence: TGCAGCGTTGAAGAGGAGGAGGGGAACTACGAGCAGTACTTC. Its protein is CSVEEEEGNYEQYF.

V usage is TRBV4-1 and J usage is TRBJ1-2; D might be TRBD1 (6 bases). The CDR3 contains 14 residues. The germline V gene encodes CDR1 MGHRA and CDR2 YSYEKL. V gave up 2 bases and J gave up 4 bases, with 11 bases separating them. The CDR3 nucleotides are TGCGCCAGCAGCCAACAACCGACAGGCTATGGCTACACCTTC. As protein: CASSQQPTGYGYTF.